This T cell receptor beta chain is drawn from a study of shared clonotypes between healthy human individuals (dated by TCRdb to 2020 to 2021). At the level of the whole study: Two women and a few men aged 18 to 49 years were included in the cohort. For each donor, CD4 naive and CD4 memory were each given three plates, CD8 naive was given two plates, and CD8 memory was given one plate. To estimate repertoire size and how much clonotypes are shared between individuals, the study performed deep sequencing of blood TCR repertoires from a few healthy adults. To increase sequencing depth and limit assay-specific biases, TCR repertoire library preparation and sequencing were carried out by different laboratories using diverse techniques. Between about 0.9 and 9 billion PBMCs per donor were obtained by leukapheresis.

The donors were healthy, HIV-negative adults who had no recently reported acute infections or vaccinations. Every donor was a Caucasian adult residing in Nashville, Tennessee, USA. CD4+ T cells were enriched by magnetic negative selection; naive cells were then positively selected on CD45RA, and the negative fraction formed the memory subset. Blood was obtained by leukapheresis, after which PBMCs were separated by Ficoll-Histopaque density gradient centrifugation and cryopreserved in liquid nitrogen vapor phase. Analytical flow cytometry was used to check the purity and quantity of each magnetically sorted T cell population. Genomic DNA was isolated from every sorted fraction and measured by UV absorbance on a Nanodrop 2000c. As regards this clone: This clone's antigen is unknown. Per-nucleotide qualities are absent, and no much larger clonotype sits a single base away.

General study outcomes and caveats: Sampling was limited to blood, and TCR repertoires in tissue likely differ from TCR repertoires in blood. Naive subsets generally had larger estimated clonotype richness than memory subsets. When four donors were compared, the shared fraction of clonotypes was about 5% for naive CD4, 3% to 4% for naive CD8, more than 2% for memory CD4, and less than 0.45% for memory CD8. Incomplete sequencing was indicated by rarefaction of sorted-subset datasets, despite the large sequencing depth. Compared with non-shared clonotypes, clonotypes shared by all four sorted-subset donors had higher generation probabilities. Because the study included only a small number of donors, the genetic and exposure-history diversity represented was limited. Based on pairwise subsampling, the degree of clonotype sharing among donors was expected to be affected by sequencing depth.

TCR CDR3 regions were amplified from genomic DNA by multiplex PCR using the deep immunoSEQ assay. Genomic DNA extracted from each cell subset was distributed evenly over all wells of several immunoSEQ 96-well plates, and each plate served as one replicate. For sorted subsets, each replicate PCR was loaded with 200 ng genomic DNA, equivalent to about 30,000 T cell genomes. Purified libraries were quantified with a Qubit 3.0 fluorometer, sized on a Bioanalyzer 2100, and re-quantified with the KAPA Library Quantification kit. Every immunoSEQ 96-well plate was sequenced on a dedicated single-read 150-cycle Illumina NextSeq 550 flow cell. The paper's data handling went like this. Because the immunoSEQ output held only junctional sequences and lacked quality scores, the filtering could not match the filtering applied to full-length reads. To assign V/J genes and CDR3, sequences were annotated using PyIR, a Python wrapper for IgBLAST v1.9, with IMGT germline references. Reads were filtered out if the reads had weak V/J assignments (E-value above 1e-6), no CDR3, stop codons, out-of-frame junctions, or ambiguous translated residues. V3J clonotypes were defined as sequences sharing an identical inferred V gene, J gene, and CDR3 amino acid sequence. To compute the percentage overlap between repertoires, the number of shared unique clonotypes was divided by the size of the smaller repertoire. Richness of each repertoire was evaluated using RTK rarefaction, the Chao1 estimator, and Recon v2.1 estimates of unobserved clonotypes. OLGA was used to compute generation probabilities for all TCRbeta clonotypes that the gDNA method yielded from a few donors. TCRdb retrieved this table from immuneACCESS and kept in-frame rearrangements only. Not all clones are present; in checked studies, unresolved V genes account for under half, and no reason is known for the remainder. From that table come the V and J calls and clone size; the DNA was used to work out D and trimming. Within this sample are 900,000 to 1,200,000 clones, with 75% to 85% of them counted one time only. The ten largest clones take up 0.61% of the sample.

Trimming takes 6 bases off V and 3 bases off J; junction bases not matched to a gene: 9. From the cysteine through the phenylalanine, the CDR3 covers 16 amino acids. The only DNA kept is the CDR3, 48 bases in frame from the first base. CDR1 and CDR2, looked up from the germline V gene, are SGHTA and FQGNSA. The sequencing input was memory CD4+ T cells from PBMCs. According to the study, the label for this sample's cell subset or site signals: CD45RA-negative fraction. The chain is made from TRBV7-2 and TRBJ2-1, with 9 bases aligning to TRBD2. The receptor was derived from a man younger than 35 in good health. Some clones in this sample may be carry-over from other donors' samples. The CDR3 here reads CASSPLRGRDYNEQFF. The DNA is TGTGCCAGCAGTCCTCTTCGCGGGAGGGACTACAATGAGCAGTTCTTC.